This record concerns one T cell receptor (beta chain) sequence. Its antigen is unknown. cDNA molecules carried unique molecular identifiers, and template switching added a universal primer site. A single record per CDR3 protein comes from TCRdb applying MiXCR to the 5' RACE reads. Altogether roughly 770,000 distinct CDR3 sequences are present, about 18% being singletons, with the ten largest covering about an eighth. This sample was included in a study of identical twins. Regarding the study as a whole: The study reached conclusions through statistical analysis that was cross-sectional, not following the same donors.

Trimming pared 2 bases from V and 6 bases from J, leaving 11 bases between. Germline-derived CDR1 and CDR2 are GTSNPN and SVGIG (reference sequence). The CDR3 sequence is 13 residues long. These same records also appear under a second study, on T cells expressing NK-cell markers. That work adds: Certain NKG2C+ T cell clones were expanded, and their HCMV specificity remained unclear.

The receptor was isolated from a woman in her late teens or twenties in good health. V gene TRBV30 combines with J gene TRBJ2-1; D gene uncertain. The sample comprised PBMCs. The CDR3 DNA is TGTGCCTGGAGTCTTTTAATGGGCAATGAGCAGTTCTTC. As protein: CAWSLLMGNEQFF.